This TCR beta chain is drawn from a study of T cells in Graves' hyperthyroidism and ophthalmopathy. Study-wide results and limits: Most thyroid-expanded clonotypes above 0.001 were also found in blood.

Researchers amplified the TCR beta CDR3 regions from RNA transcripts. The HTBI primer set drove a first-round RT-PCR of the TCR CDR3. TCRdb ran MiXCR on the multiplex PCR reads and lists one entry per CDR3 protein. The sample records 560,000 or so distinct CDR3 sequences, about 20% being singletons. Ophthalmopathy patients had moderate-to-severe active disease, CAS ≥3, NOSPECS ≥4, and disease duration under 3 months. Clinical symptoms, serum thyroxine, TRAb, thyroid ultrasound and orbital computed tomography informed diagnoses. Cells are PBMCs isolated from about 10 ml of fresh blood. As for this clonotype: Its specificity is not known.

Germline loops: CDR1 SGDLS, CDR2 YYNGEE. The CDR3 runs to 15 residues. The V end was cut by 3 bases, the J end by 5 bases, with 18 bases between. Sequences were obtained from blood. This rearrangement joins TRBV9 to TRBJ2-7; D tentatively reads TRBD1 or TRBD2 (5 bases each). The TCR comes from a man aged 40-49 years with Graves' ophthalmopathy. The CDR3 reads CASSAGPLLGNEQYF. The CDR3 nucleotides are TGTGCCAGCAGCGCGGGACCACTACTAGGAAACGAGCAGTACTTC.